This T cell receptor (beta chain) was retrieved from a study of post-analysis software for immune sequencing data (dated by TCRdb to between 2014 and 2016). Turning to the overall study: Recorded disease courses included relapsing-remitting, secondary progressive and progressive-relapsing multiple sclerosis, with some patients lacking subtype annotation. The patient repertoires were compared against more than 10 previously published healthy control repertoires obtained from donors aged roughly 6 to 28 years. A subset of samples was prepared in parallel using single-end sample barcoding, then pooled and co-amplified after Illumina adapter ligation. What the study reported, not specific to this receptor: The control group was slightly older than the multiple sclerosis patient group. Compared with controls, multiple sclerosis patients had significantly lower normalized Chao1 diversity, a finding suggesting substantial peripheral T-cell clonal expansion. Patients showed significantly higher frequencies than controls for about 5 TRBV segments, among them TRBV5-6, TRBV5-1 and TRBV20-1. Strong co-clustering of samples prepared in the same batch was shown by direct clustering with F measure, prompting a batch-effect correction.

The junction shows trimming of 2 bases on V and 13 bases on J, and the gene matches do not reach 13 bases of it. There are 16 amino acids in the CDR3, from cysteine to phenylalanine inclusive. Only CDR3 DNA is held: 48 bases, read in frame from base 1. The library was prepared using PCR. The instrument given in TCRdb is Illumina HiSeq 2500. To reduce PCR and sequencing biases, unique molecular identifiers were incorporated into the TCR beta cDNA libraries. Per 1 to 10 million input T cells, approximately 500,000 cDNA molecules were obtained, such that each molecule approximated one T cell. The patient libraries were prepared and sequenced using the same protocol as the earlier healthy control dataset. Within a given batch, samples were prepared together, multiplexed and sequenced on the same HiSeq lane. The authors processed their data as follows. MIGEC was used to process the raw barcoded reads, and molecular identifier groups with only a single read were discarded before consensus assembly and CDR3 extraction. VDJtools was used for post-analysis of the clonotype tables, and diversity was normalized by down-sampling every dataset to the size of the smallest sample. To correct batch-related cross-sample contamination, repertoire overlap clustering matched CDR3 amino acid sequences but not nucleotide sequences. The raw public reads went through TCRdb reprocessing: fastp at Q25, MiXCR clone calling, in-frame beta chains kept. Here each entry gathers all rows of one CDR3 protein and keeps the most common genes and DNA. What appears here as the V and J calls and clone size reflects TCRdb's work, not the paper's. Counted in this sample were 600,000 to 700,000 distinct CDR3 sequences; over 45% of them appeared once. The top ten hold roughly 10% of the sample.

To demonstrate the VDJtools post-analysis software, the study profiled TCR beta repertoires from the peripheral blood of 13 young patients with multiple sclerosis. Multiple sclerosis patients were children and adolescents aged roughly 6 to 17 years. About this clonotype: What antigen it recognizes has not been identified. Base qualities are not at hand, and no much larger clone is one base apart.

The sequence derives from a girl aged 2-15 years with multiple sclerosis. The sample taken for sequencing was blood. The chain employs TRBV12-3 or TRBV12-4 and TRBJ2-1, and TRBD2 aligns with 11 junction nucleotides. The sequenced DNA: TGTGCCAGCAGTTTATTAGCGGGAGGGCCTCGGGAGACCCAGTTCTTC. This translates into CASSLLAGGPRETQFF.